One and the same sample provided the 10 T cell receptor beta chains below, sequenced in a study of blood T cell repertoires in COVID-19. Assay used: immunoSEQ multiplex PCR; TCRdb lists only in-frame clones, some missing. The table records about 280,000 clones, around nine tenths of them present only once. Sample: PBMCs or T cells enriched from blood (not recorded which). The source is a woman aged 40-49 years who had recovered from COVID-19.

The chain recombines TRBV7-9 with TRBJ2-7; D perhaps matches TRBD1 (6 bases). The CDR3 consists of 15 residues. In germline, CDR1 is SEHNR, CDR2 FQNEAQ (reference sequence). With 1 base removed from V and 3 bases from J, the gap between germline ends came to 13 bases. CDR3 DNA: TGTGCCAGCAGCTTAGGAGGGACACCAGTCTACGAGCAGTACTTC. Translating gives CASSLGGTPVYEQYF.

The chain combines TRBV19 with TRBJ2-1, with TRBD2 matching 12 bases. The CDR3 sequence is 15 residues long. After removal of 5 bases from V and 6 bases from J, the junction contained 5 bases not matched to a gene. CDR1 LNHDA and CDR2 SQIVND come from the germline V gene (reference sequence). The CDR3 sequence is CASSPTSGSGNEQFF. Written as DNA, the CDR3 is TGTGCCAGTAGTCCGACTAGCGGGAGTGGCAATGAGCAGTTCTTC.

This clone was found a few times. This chain links TRBV3-1 (or the pseudogene TRBV3-2) with TRBJ2-7; 8 bases are a match to TRBD2. The length of the CDR3 is 15 residues. Germline CDR1 and CDR2: LGHDT and YNNKEL (reference sequence). With V trimmed by 1 base and J by 3 bases, 5 bases remained unmatched. CDR3 protein: CASSQAWSGSYEQYF. The DNA for the CDR3 is TGTGCCAGCAGCCAAGCATGGAGCGGGAGCTACGAGCAGTACTTC.

In nucleotides, the CDR3 is TGTGCCAGCAGTTCCGGGACTAGCGGGAACGACGAGCAGTACTTC. Its translation is CASSSGTSGNDEQYF. The chain is built from TRBV5-8 and TRBJ2-7; 13 nucleotides align to TRBD2. The junction had 7 bases not matched to a gene; V was cut back by 5 bases and J by 5 bases. The CDR3 is 15 amino acids. The V gene's germline CDR1 is SGHTS and CDR2 YDEGEE.

The chain joins TRBV6-5 to TRBJ2-7, with a tentative D call TRBD1 (5 bases). Deletions cut 2 bases from V and 3 bases from J, with 14 bases between. This CDR3 comprises 15 residues. Germline lookup yields CDR1 MNHEY and CDR2 SVGAGI. CDR3 nucleotide sequence: TGTGCCAGCAGTTACGGGGTGGGGCCTCTCTACGAGCAGTACTTC. Its protein is CASSYGVGPLYEQYF.

The V and J genes are TRBV10-1 and TRBJ1-3; no definite D call. The CDR3 is made up of 15 amino acids. V was clipped by 3 bases and J by 0 bases, with 9 bases between them. Germline CDR1 WNHNN, CDR2 SYGVQD (reference sequence). The CDR3 nucleotides read TGCGCCAGCAGTGACGGCGGAGGCTCTGGAAACACCATATATTTT. Protein product: CASSDGGGSGNTIYF.

The chain links TRBV4-3 to TRBJ2-1; 7 bases map to TRBD2. CDR1 and CDR2 (germline): LGHNA, YSLEER. The length of the CDR3 is 15 residues. The J segment lost 7 bases and the V segment lost 3 bases, leaving 9 bases of the junction unmatched. The CDR3 coding sequence is TGCGCCAGCAGCCATCTGGCGGGAGCAGGAAATGAGCAGTTCTTC. Translating it yields CASSHLAGAGNEQFF.

This chain links TRBV15 with TRBJ1-6; no reliable D call. The CDR3 is made up of 14 amino acids. Germline V gene lookup returns CDR1 LNHNV and CDR2 YYDKDF (reference sequence). Trimming removed 0 bases at V and 7 bases at J, with 7 bases between. The CDR3 here is CATSRDPENSPLHF. CDR3 bases: TGTGCCACCAGCAGAGATCCAGAAAATTCACCCCTCCACTTT.

This clone was detected once. This rearrangement joins TRBV7-9 to TRBJ1-4, with TRBD1 as a possible D gene (5 bases). The V end lost 2 bases, the J end lost 0 bases, and 13 bases lay between the germline ends. This CDR3 is built from 17 residues. CDR1 and CDR2 (germline): SEHNR, FQNEAQ (reference sequence). CDR3 protein: CASSLQGGLTTNEKLFF. CDR3 bases: TGTGCCAGCAGCTTACAGGGAGGGCTAACAACTAATGAAAAACTGTTTTTT.

The chain uses TRBV19 and TRBJ2-6; TRBD2 is a possible D gene (5 bases). This CDR3 has 16 residues. Deletions cut 7 bases from V and 0 bases from J, with 13 bases between. Per the germline V gene, CDR1 is LNHDA and CDR2 is SQIVND (reference sequence). CDR3 in amino acids: CASNQGGSSGANVLTF. In nucleotides, the CDR3 is TGTGCCAGTAATCAAGGAGGTAGCTCTGGGGCCAACGTCCTGACTTTC.